Included here is one T cell receptor (beta chain) sequence, with context. The antigen remains unidentified. Trimming cost V 9 bases and J 3 bases; bases outside gene matches: 4. There are 16 residues in the CDR3. CDR1 and CDR2 (germline): ENHRY, SYGVKD. The source of the sample is a study of shared clonotypes between healthy human individuals. Overall study: Per-donor plates numbered three CD4 naive, three CD4 memory, two CD8 naive and one CD8 memory.

In the study's own analysis: For the immunoSEQ data, sequences were junction-only without quality scores, so filtering differed. Some clones are missing from TCRdb's copy, which holds only in-frame ones; the method was immunoSEQ multiplex PCR. Clone size and V and J calls were adopted from that table, with D and trimming inferred from the DNA. The data hold about 2.4 million clones, with over 85% observed a single time. Study results and caveats: Non-shared clonotypes had lower generation probabilities than those shared by all four donors. With few donors, the genetic and exposure-history diversity represented was limited.

This chain joins TRBV10-3 and TRBJ2-2; 16 bases match TRBD2. Sequencing used naive CD4+ T cells from PBMCs. Subset meaning: CD45RA+ positively selected. The receptor comes from a young man in good health. Some clones in this sample may be carry-over from other donors' samples. This CDR3 is CAMTGLAGGDTGELFF. Here the CDR3 DNA reads TGTGCCATGACGGGACTAGCGGGAGGGGACACCGGGGAGCTGTTTTTT.